This T cell receptor beta chain was captured by sequencing in a study of response to subunit inactivated influenza vaccine. Trimming cost V 3 bases and J 5 bases; bases outside gene matches: 2. This CDR3 contains 14 residues. Germline CDR1 and CDR2: LNHNV and YYDKDF (reference sequence). TCRdb processed the RT-PCR reads anew with MiXCR; each CDR3 protein has one entry. The sample has about 780,000 distinct CDR3 sequences; less than 20% are singletons. There are a few counts of this clonotype. The origin of this receptor is a man in his fifties or sixties who received an inactivated influenza vaccine. The sample here was PBMCs from blood, taken more than 4 days after vaccination. This chain joins TRBV15 and TRBJ1-5; 9 bases are shared with TRBD1. This CDR3 is CATSSDRGYQPQHF. In nucleotides, the CDR3 is TGTGCCACCAGCAGTGACAGGGGGTATCAGCCCCAGCATTTT. Complete variable domain (other parts from reference TRBV15 and TRBJ1-5): DAMVIQNPRYQVTQFGKPVTLSCSQTLNHNVMYWYQQKSSQAPKLLFHYYDKDFNNEADTPDNFQSRRPNTSFCFLDIRSPGLGDTAMYLCATSSDRGYQPQHFGDGTRLSIL.